A selection of T cell receptor beta chains follows, all from one sample in a study of shared clonotypes between healthy human individuals. Clones were sequenced by immunoSEQ multiplex PCR, and TCRdb holds only the in-frame ones, with some missing. The sample lists some 2.1 million clones, roughly 94% occurring once. The sample comprised naive CD8+ T cells sorted from blood. These receptors were obtained from a man between 18 and 35 years old in good health. The CDR3 runs from the conserved cysteine through the conserved F or W. The D gene is left open where the match is weak. Clone size appears in some rows only: once, few, many, or a class for an expanded clone.

cdr3_nt | cdr3_aa | clone_size | j_call | v_call | d_call
TGTGCCAGCAGTTATAGCACAGGATCTGGGGCCAACGTCCTGACTTTC | CASSYSTGSGANVLTF | NA | TRBJ2-6 | TRBV13 | NA
TGCGCCAGCAGCCAAGATCTGGAGACGGGGGGCATGGGCACCGGGGAGCTGTTTTTT | CASSQDLETGGMGTGELFF | NA | TRBJ2-2 | TRBV4-3 | NA
TGTGCCTGGACCGACAGCCCTGGGGGCAATGAGCAGTTCTTC | CAWTDSPGGNEQFF | NA | TRBJ2-1 | TRBV30 | NA
TGTGCCAGCAGTTTAGGGGACGAGCAGTACTTC | CASSLGDEQYF | NA | TRBJ2-7 | TRBV27 | NA
TGCGCCAGCAGCCAAGTCCCCAACAATGAGCAGTTCTTC | CASSQVPNNEQFF | NA | TRBJ2-1 | TRBV4-1 | NA
TGTGCCAGCAGCTCGCCGCTCCACACTGAAGCTTTCTTT | CASSSPLHTEAFF | NA | TRBJ1-1 | TRBV7-9 | NA
TGTGCCACCAGCAGAGATGGGGACCGGGGCCTCTACAATGAGCAGTTCTTC | CATSRDGDRGLYNEQFF | NA | TRBJ2-1 | TRBV15 | NA
TGTGCCAGCAGCTTGGGTTGGGTGGACACCGGGGAGCTGTTTTTT | CASSLGWVDTGELFF | NA | TRBJ2-2 | TRBV5-4 | NA
TGTGCCAGCAGCTTAGGACAGGAGGGTTCCTACGAGCAGTACTTC | CASSLGQEGSYEQYF | once | TRBJ2-7 | TRBV7-9 | NA
TGTGCCACCCCCGGGACAGGGGTCCACGAGCAGTACTTC | CATPGTGVHEQYF | NA | TRBJ2-7 | TRBV7-9 | TRBD1
TGTGCCAGCAGTTTAACCATCTCCTACAATGAGCAGTTCTTC | CASSLTISYNEQFF | NA | TRBJ2-1 | TRBV28 | NA
TGTGCCACGTTGGGGGCAGCTGCGAACACCGGGGAGCTGTTTTTT | CATLGAAANTGELFF | NA | TRBJ2-2 | TRBV10-3 | NA
TGCGCCTGGAGTGTAGTCAGCCCGAGCCTTGCTAATTCACCCCTCCACTTT | CAWSVVSPSLANSPLHF | NA | TRBJ1-6 | TRBV30 | NA
TGTGCCAGCAGTTTACACAGGGAGGGGACCGGGGAGCTGTTTTTT | CASSLHREGTGELFF | once | TRBJ2-2 | TRBV28 | NA
TGTGCCAGTGAGCGTCAAGAGACCCAGTACTTC | CASERQETQYF | NA | TRBJ2-5 | TRBV2 | NA
TGTGCCAGCAGCTCTATCGACAGGGGGCGCGACACAGATACGCAGTATTTT | CASSSIDRGRDTDTQYF | NA | TRBJ2-3 | TRBV5-6 | TRBD1
TGTGCCAGCAGGTCCACAGGGGGCGCCTCTGGGGCCAACGTCCTGACTTTC | CASRSTGGASGANVLTF | NA | TRBJ2-6 | TRBV27 | TRBD1
TGTGCCAGCAGCCCGTATAGCGGGGGGCCGGACCAAGAGACCCAGTACTTC | CASSPYSGGPDQETQYF | once | TRBJ2-5 | TRBV13 | TRBD2
TGTGCCAGCAGCCCCGCCGGGCCGTTTAGCACAGATACGCAGTATTTT | CASSPAGPFSTDTQYF | NA | TRBJ2-3 | TRBV7-6 | NA
TGTGCCAGCAGCTTAGCGGGGAATGGCTACACCTTC | CASSLAGNGYTF | NA | TRBJ1-2 | TRBV7-9 | NA
TGCGCCAGCAGCTTGGCGGGGGGTAGCAATCAGCCCCAGCATTTT | CASSLAGGSNQPQHF | NA | TRBJ1-5 | TRBV5-1 | NA
TGTGCCAGCAGTTTACCGCCTCCACCAGTAAGCACAGATACGCAGTATTTT | CASSLPPPPVSTDTQYF | NA | TRBJ2-3 | TRBV28 | NA
TGCGCCAGCAGCCCAGGACAGATCTCCTACGAGCAGTACTTC | CASSPGQISYEQYF | NA | TRBJ2-7 | TRBV5-1 | NA
TGTGCCTGGAGTGGTGGTGGGGACCGGTACTCCTACGAGCAGTACTTC | CAWSGGGDRYSYEQYF | NA | TRBJ2-7 | TRBV30 | NA
TGTGCCAGCAGCTTAGACGGGAGCTCCTACAATGAGCAGTTCTTC | CASSLDGSSYNEQFF | NA | TRBJ2-1 | TRBV7-2 | NA
TGCGCCAGCAGCCAAGATTTAGTAGCGGGAGGGCCCTACAATGAGCAGTTCTTC | CASSQDLVAGGPYNEQFF | NA | TRBJ2-1 | TRBV4-3 | TRBD2
TGTGCTAGCAGCCAAGACCCCGCCACAGGGGAAGAGACCCAGTACTTC | CASSQDPATGEETQYF | NA | TRBJ2-5 | TRBV7-7 | TRBD1
TGTGCCAGCAGCTTAGAGTCAGGGGTTTTAGGGAACACTGAAGCTTTCTTT | CASSLESGVLGNTEAFF | NA | TRBJ1-1 | TRBV7-2 | NA
TGTGCCAGCAGCCCAAGAGGGTCTGGGGCCAACGTCCTGACTTTC | CASSPRGSGANVLTF | NA | TRBJ2-6 | TRBV13 | NA
TGCGCCAGCAGCCAAAAAGCCGGGACAGGGGACGAGCAGTACTTC | CASSQKAGTGDEQYF | NA | TRBJ2-7 | TRBV4-1 | TRBD1
TGTGCCAGCAGTTACGACAGGGATGGCTACACCTTC | CASSYDRDGYTF | once | TRBJ1-2 | TRBV6-5 | TRBD1